The next 5 T cell receptor beta chains were all read from a single sample in a study of OX40 agonist ivuxolimab in advanced cancers. Profiling relied on immunoSEQ multiplex PCR, and the TCRdb table lists in-frame clones only, not all of them. This table has fewer than 25,000 clones, around 73% appearing once. The sample in question was CD4+ or CD8+ T cells sorted from blood, obtained in a trial of the OX40 agonist ivuxolimab. The receptor set was obtained from an adult with an advanced solid tumor such as melanoma, head and neck, liver or kidney cancer.

The chain carries TRBV12-5 and TRBJ2-3; the match to TRBD2 covers 8 bases. Per germline, CDR1 LGHNT and CDR2 FRNRAP. CDR3 length: 15 amino acids. V lost 5 bases and J lost 1; bases outside the gene matches: 5. The CDR3, as DNA: TGTGCTAGTGGTCTCTCGGGGGGGGGCACAGATACGCAGTATTTT. Translating gives CASGLSGGGTDTQYF.

The gene calls are TRBV9 and TRBJ1-1; no clear D. V was clipped by 0 bases and J by 10 bases, with 13 bases between them. Germline CDR1 and CDR2: SGDLS and YYNGEE. There are 13 residues in the CDR3. In DNA form, the CDR3 reads TGTGCCAGCAGCGTAGCTCCGGAACTAGGAGCTTTCTTT. Translation: CASSVAPELGAFF. The whole variable domain, remainder taken from reference TRBV9 and TRBJ1-1, is DSGVTQTPKHLITATGQRVTLRCSPRSGDLSVYWYQQSLDQGLQFLIQYYNGEERAKGNILERFSAQQFPDLHSELNLSSLELGDSALYFCASSVAPELGAFFGQGTRLTVV.

This chain uses TRBV6-1 with TRBJ2-7; no definite D call. Trimming took 4 bases from V and 6 from J, leaving 13 bases between them. Germline CDR1 MNHNS, CDR2 SASEGT. This CDR3 contains 13 residues. Written as DNA, the CDR3 is TGTGCCAGCAGTGGTAGTAATTTGGGCGAGCAGTACTTC. Residues: CASSGSNLGEQYF.

This clone was seen just once. The chain recombines TRBV7-3 with TRBJ2-1; TRBD1 aligns across 8 bases. Per germline, CDR1 SGHTA and CDR2 FQGTGA. This CDR3 comprises 16 residues. V lost 5 bases and J lost 1; bases outside the gene matches: 7. The CDR3 region has the DNA TGTGCCAGCAGCCCCCGGACAGGGCAATCCTACAATGAGCAGTTCTTC. As protein: CASSPRTGQSYNEQFF.

The gene calls are TRBV5-4 and TRBJ2-5; 11 nucleotides agree with TRBD2. CDR1 and CDR2 from the germline V gene are SGHNT and YYREEE (reference sequence). The CDR3 spans 15 residues. With V trimmed by 2 bases and J by 3 bases, 3 bases remained unmatched. CDR3 amino acids: CASSFPGLAEETQYF. The CDR3 nucleotides read TGTGCCAGCAGCTTTCCGGGACTAGCGGAAGAGACCCAGTACTTC.